The rows below give T cell receptor beta chains drawn from one sample of a study of blood T cell repertoires in COVID-19. Libraries were prepared by immunoSEQ multiplex PCR; TCRdb keeps only in-frame clonotypes and omits some of them. There are about 170,000 clones in the sample; about 86% occur only once, and about 4% lies in the top ten. Source material: PBMCs or T cells enriched from blood (not recorded which). The source is a woman aged 45-65 years in a cohort exposed to, infected with or recovered from COVID-19 (not recorded which). Each CDR3 is given with its conserved first and last residue. Each record gives: V gene, clone size, D gene, J gene, CDR3 DNA, CDR3 protein. D genes are given only for firm matches. For some rows the clone size is stated as once, few or many, or as a class when expanded; others skip it.

>TRBV6-5|once|TRBD1|TRBJ2-5
TGTGCCAGCAGACCGACAGGGGTCCAAGAGACCCAGTACTTC
CASRPTGVQETQYF
>TRBV16|-|-|TRBJ1-5
TGTGCCAGCAGCCTAACTGCGGCGGGGGGTCAGCCCCAGCATTTT
CASSLTAAGGQPQHF
>TRBV5-1|few|-|TRBJ1-1
TGCGCCAGCAACAGGGAGTATGGAAACACTGAAGCTTTCTTT
CASNREYGNTEAFF
>TRBV15|-|-|TRBJ1-5
TGTGCCACCAGCAGAGAGGGAGGGAGCAATCAGCCCCAGCATTTT
CATSREGGSNQPQHF
>TRBV5-1|-|-|TRBJ1-4
TGCGCCAGCAGCCCAGCAGGGGCGGAGGAAAAACTGTTTTTT
CASSPAGAEEKLFF
>TRBV19|-|-|TRBJ1-6
TGTGCCAGTAGTACCGACAGGAGTAATTCACCCCTCCACTTT
CASSTDRSNSPLHF
>TRBV5-4|-|TRBD2|TRBJ2-3
TGTGCCAGCAGCCCTAGCGGGGGGGCTACAGATACGCAGTATTTT
CASSPSGGATDTQYF
>TRBV4-2|-|-|TRBJ2-1
TGTGCCAGCAGCATACACGACAATGAGCAGTTCTTC
CASSIHDNEQFF
>TRBV7-6|-|TRBD2|TRBJ2-1
TGTGCCAGCAGACCACTAGCGGGAGGCTCCTACAATGAGCAGTTCTTC
CASRPLAGGSYNEQFF
>TRBV27|-|-|TRBJ2-3
TGTGCCAGCCGCTTAGGGGCTCCTAGCACAGATACGCAGTATTTT
CASRLGAPSTDTQYF
>TRBV1|-|-|TRBJ2-7
TGCACCAGCACCCAGAGGTGCGGGGGGGACCTAGGGAACGAGCAGTACTTC
CTSTQRCGGDLGNEQYF
>TRBV19|-|TRBD1|TRBJ1-1
TGTGCCAGTAGTTTTTGGGGCAGGGGGCTTGATGAAGCTTTCTTT
CASSFWGRGLDEAFF
>TRBV2|-|-|TRBJ1-4
TGTGCCAGCAGTTTTCCGCAGGATGAAAAACTGTTTTTT
CASSFPQDEKLFF
>TRBV5-1|-|-|TRBJ2-2
TGCGCCAGCAGCTTGGAGGCGGGCTCGAACACCGGGGAGCTGTTTTTT
CASSLEAGSNTGELFF
>TRBV30|-|-|TRBJ2-5
TGTGCCTGGATGGGGGCCCGCCAAGAGACCCAGTACTTC
CAWMGARQETQYF
>TRBV15|-|TRBD1|TRBJ2-7
TGTGCCACCAGCAGAGAAGGGCGGACAGGGGGATTCTCCTACGAGCAGTACTTC
CATSREGRTGGFSYEQYF